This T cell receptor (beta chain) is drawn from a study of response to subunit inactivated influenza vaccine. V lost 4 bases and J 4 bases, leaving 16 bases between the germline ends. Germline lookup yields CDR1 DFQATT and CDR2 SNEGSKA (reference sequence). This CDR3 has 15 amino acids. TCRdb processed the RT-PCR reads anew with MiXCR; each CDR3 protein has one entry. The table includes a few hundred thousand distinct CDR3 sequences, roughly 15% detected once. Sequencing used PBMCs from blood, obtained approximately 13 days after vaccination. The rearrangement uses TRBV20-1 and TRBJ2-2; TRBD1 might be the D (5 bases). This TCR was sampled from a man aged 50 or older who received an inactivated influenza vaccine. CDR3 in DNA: TGCAGTGCTACAAACAGGAGAGCCTCCACCGGGGAGCTGTTTTTT. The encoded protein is CSATNRRASTGELFF.